This TCR beta chain was documented in a study of cytomegalovirus exposure and HLA in healthy donors. About the research overall: Roughly 85 million unique TCRs from HLA-typed donors made up an early data release. Study-level findings and limits: Later genetic work tied a missense DCLRE1C variant to beta-chain V and J trimming.

The germline CDR1 and CDR2 sequences are SNHLY and FYNNEI. This CDR3 region has 19 residues. Germline trimming cut 4 bases from V and 1 base from J; bases unmatched to any gene: 10. Concerning this clone: The antigen is undetermined.

In the PCR, 60 Vbeta and 13 Jbeta primers were used. Here immunoSEQ multiplex PCR was the method, and the copy in TCRdb shows in-frame clones only, minus some. The table shows approximately 92,000 clones, with over 75% occurring only once. Material for sequencing was PBMCs. The J gene is TRBJ2-2, the V gene TRBV2, with 12 bases matching TRBD2. This receptor was taken from a girl under 10 years old in good health and CMV-seropositive. CDR3 protein: CASSGVRASGRGNTGELFF. The CDR3, as DNA: TGTGCCAGCAGTGGAGTTCGGGCTAGCGGGAGGGGGAACACCGGGGAGCTGTTTTTT.